This TCR beta chain is from a study of spatial heterogeneity in lung cancer. Study as a whole: Compared with alpha-chain sequences, beta-chain sequences were consistently detected in greater numbers. The average count in raw reads for each unique TCR and UMI combination exceeded 8.5 appearances. Study-wide findings and caveats: Resection blood, more than follow-up blood, showed ubiquitous expanded tumor TCRs.

Every TCR cDNA molecule bore its own unique molecular identifier. TCRdb re-derived calls from the 5' RACE reads in MiXCR, one entry per CDR3 protein. The table includes over 75,000 distinct CDR3 sequences, approximately 21% detected once. A remark on this clonotype: No antigen is known for it.

The CDR3 loop spans 15 amino acids. Germline CDR1 and CDR2: LNHNV and YYDKDF (reference sequence). After removal of 0 bases from V and 4 bases from J, the junction contained 2 bases not matched to a gene. Time point in this sample: sample taken at primary tumor resection. In each case, whole RNA from tumor, nontumor lung or frozen PBMC was sequenced unsorted. Specimen: PBMCs, collected at surgery. The TCR originated in a male donor with early-stage non-small cell lung cancer. V and J are TRBV15 and TRBJ2-7; the match to TRBD1 covers 11 bases. The CDR3 loop reads CATSRDGQGAYEQYF. The DNA of the CDR3 is TGTGCCACCAGCAGAGATGGACAGGGGGCGTACGAGCAGTACTTC.